A selection of T cell receptor beta chains follows, all from one sample in a study of cytomegalovirus exposure and HLA in healthy donors. The data were produced by immunoSEQ multiplex PCR, yet TCRdb's version contains in-frame clones alone and is incomplete. The data show approximately 100,000 clones, 60% to 80% seen once. The sample was PBMCs. Every receptor here comes from a boy aged 10-17 years in good health and CMV-seronegative. Both conserved end residues are part of each CDR3. Each record gives: J gene, V gene, CDR3 protein.

TRBJ2-3 TRBV29-1 CSAGTSPDTQYF
TRBJ1-6 TRBV30 CAWSGTGSLENSPLHF
TRBJ1-1 TRBV5-1 CASSAHRDRNTEAFF
TRBJ2-6 TRBV13 CASSRRGGSPGANVLTF
TRBJ2-7 TRBV4-2 CASSQHPEGAYEQYF
TRBJ2-3 TRBV5-1 CASKSQSTDTQYF
TRBJ1-4 TRBV5-4 CASSLGSGDEKLFF
TRBJ1-5 TRBV19 CASSTGTASNQPQHF
TRBJ2-1 TRBV30 CAWSPHVRQRGQEFF
TRBJ2-1 TRBV7-2 CASSLSGIHEQFF
TRBJ1-1 TRBV29-1 CSDLTGVNTEAFF
TRBJ2-7 TRBV13 CASSPALAGLYEQYF
TRBJ2-1 TRBV7-2 CASSSQGGRGNNEQFF
TRBJ1-4 TRBV7-9 CASSLYGGTNEKLFF
TRBJ1-4 TRBV15 CATYPRTASNEKLFF
TRBJ1-1 TRBV29-1 CSVGAGAEAFF
TRBJ1-3 TRBV9 CASSENNRDRPRRASGNTIYF
TRBJ2-2 TRBV6-1 CASWEGRGSGELFF
TRBJ2-7 TRBV2 CASSESSQSYEQYF
TRBJ2-7 TRBV7-8 CASSLASLAGLHSYEQYF
TRBJ1-4 TRBV28 CASSQGGGEKLFF
TRBJ1-1 TRBV4-1 CASSHSKGQGGTEAFF
TRBJ1-1 TRBV6-1 CASRLTGSTEAFF
TRBJ1-4 TRBV9 CASSAGYTNEKLFF
TRBJ2-7 TRBV7-8 CASSFGTSGYEQYF
TRBJ1-5 TRBV27 CASSLVAGVNQPQHF
TRBJ2-7 TRBV7-6 CASSSASGSYEQYF
TRBJ2-7 TRBV11-1 CASSLRGVSVGEQYF
TRBJ1-2 TRBV29-1 CSVGVTGSNYGYTF
TRBJ1-1 TRBV2 CASSGAGRTEAFF
TRBJ1-1 TRBV7-9 CASSLKGVGGGTEAFF
TRBJ2-7 TRBV27 CATASWGAYEQYF
TRBJ1-1 TRBV5-1 CASSPEEALNTEAFF
TRBJ2-2 TRBV28 CASSLNSGELFF
TRBJ2-1 TRBV19 CASSIGTVGGAQFF
TRBJ2-5 TRBV19 CASSTRDMRGTQYF
TRBJ2-3 TRBV5-1 CASSYGADTDTQYF
TRBJ2-1 TRBV7-6 CASSPRWGGAYNEQFF
TRBJ2-7 TRBV4-1 CASSQEGTTYEQYF